This T cell receptor (beta chain) was captured in a study of long-term antiretroviral therapy in people with HIV. Study in general: Collection dates of the earliest samples fall about a decade before the 2015 immediate-ART recommendation.

Findings of the study overall: Versus controls, repertoires in people with HIV had narrower CDR3 length ranges. Pre-ART expanded TRB clones stayed dominant throughout, though often decreasing after ART. With ART, diversity went up but was still lower than in transplant donor controls.

Survey-level resolution applied to immunoSEQ assay v3.0. TCRdb's copy holds only in-frame clones and misses some; the assay was immunoSEQ multiplex PCR. The sample has 24,000 or so clones; roughly 85% are singletons. A remark on this clone: The antigen is unknown.

The germline V and J ends were trimmed by 1 base and 2 bases, with 16 bases remaining between them. Germline CDR1 reads SGHRS; CDR2 reads YFSETQ. The CDR3 contains 16 residues. The chain joins TRBV5-1 to TRBJ2-7; tentatively, D is TRBD2 (6 bases). The sequence came from a woman aged 40 to 50 with HIV. The sequenced sample was unsorted PBMCs, obtained 1.2 years after starting antiretroviral therapy. DNA for the CDR3: TGCGCCAGCAGCTTGAACTTCGGCCCTAGCGCCTACGAGCAGTACTTC. This codes for CASSLNFGPSAYEQYF.